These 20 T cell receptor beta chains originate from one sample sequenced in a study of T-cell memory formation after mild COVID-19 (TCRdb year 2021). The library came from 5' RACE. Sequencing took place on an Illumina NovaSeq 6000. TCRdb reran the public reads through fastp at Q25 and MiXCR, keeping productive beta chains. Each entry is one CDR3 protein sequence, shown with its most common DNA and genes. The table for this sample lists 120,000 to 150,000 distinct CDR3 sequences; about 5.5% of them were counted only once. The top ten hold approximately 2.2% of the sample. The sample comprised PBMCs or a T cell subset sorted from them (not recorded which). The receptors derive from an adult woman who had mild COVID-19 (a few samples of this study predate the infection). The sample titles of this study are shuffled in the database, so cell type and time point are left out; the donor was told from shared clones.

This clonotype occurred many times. The CDR3 loop is CASVPRVNYGYTF. CDR3 sequence (DNA): TGTGCCAGCGTGCCCAGGGTGAACTATGGCTACACCTTC. The chain recombines TRBV6-9 with TRBJ1-2, with D maybe TRBD1 (5 bases). The CDR3 covers 13 residues. The V gene lost 8 bases and the J gene lost 2 bases, with 12 bases spanning the gap. CDR1 is MNHGY and CDR2 is SVAAGI in the germline V gene.

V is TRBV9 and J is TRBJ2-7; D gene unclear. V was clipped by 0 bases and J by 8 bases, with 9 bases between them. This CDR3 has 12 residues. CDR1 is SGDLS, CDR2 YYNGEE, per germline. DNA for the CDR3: TGTGCCAGCAGCGTAGAGTCGGGCCAGCAGTACTTC. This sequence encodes CASSVESGQQYF.

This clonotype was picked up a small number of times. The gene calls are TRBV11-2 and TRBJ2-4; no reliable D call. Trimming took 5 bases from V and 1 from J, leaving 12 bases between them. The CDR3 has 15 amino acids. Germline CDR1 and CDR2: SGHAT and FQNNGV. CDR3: CASSPGPMAKNIQYF. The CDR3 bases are TGTGCCAGCAGCCCAGGTCCCATGGCCAAAAACATTCAGTACTTC.

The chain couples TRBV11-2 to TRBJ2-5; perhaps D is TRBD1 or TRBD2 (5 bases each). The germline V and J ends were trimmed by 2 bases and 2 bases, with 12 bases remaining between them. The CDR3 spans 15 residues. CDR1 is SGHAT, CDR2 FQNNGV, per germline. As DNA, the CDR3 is TGTGCCAGCAGCTTAATGGGACGGCGACAAGAGACCCAGTACTTC. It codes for CASSLMGRRQETQYF.

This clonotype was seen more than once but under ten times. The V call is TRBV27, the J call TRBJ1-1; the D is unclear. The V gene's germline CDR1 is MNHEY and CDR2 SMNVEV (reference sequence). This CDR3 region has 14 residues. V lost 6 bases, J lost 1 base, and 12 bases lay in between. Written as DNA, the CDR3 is TGTGCCAGCAGCCGAACTCCGAAGAACACTGAAGCTTTCTTT. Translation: CASSRTPKNTEAFF.

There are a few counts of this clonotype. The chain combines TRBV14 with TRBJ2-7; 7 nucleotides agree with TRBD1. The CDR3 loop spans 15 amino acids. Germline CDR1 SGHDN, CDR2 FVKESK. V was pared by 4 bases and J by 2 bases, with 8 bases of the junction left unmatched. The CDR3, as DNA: TGTGCCAGCAGCCCCTGGGACAGTGCTACCTACGAGCAGTACTTC. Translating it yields CASSPWDSATYEQYF.

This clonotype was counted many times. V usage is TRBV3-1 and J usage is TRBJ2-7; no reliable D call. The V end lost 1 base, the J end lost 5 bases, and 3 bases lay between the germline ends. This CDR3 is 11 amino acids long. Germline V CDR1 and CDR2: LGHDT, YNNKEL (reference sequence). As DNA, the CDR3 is TGTGCCAGCAGCCAAGTCGACGAGCAGTACTTC. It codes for CASSQVDEQYF.

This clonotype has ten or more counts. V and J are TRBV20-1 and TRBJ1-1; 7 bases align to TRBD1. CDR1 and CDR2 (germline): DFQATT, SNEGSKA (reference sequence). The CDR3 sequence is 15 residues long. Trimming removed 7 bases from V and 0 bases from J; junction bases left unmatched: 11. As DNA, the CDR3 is TGCAGTGGTTTTTCTACCGGGACAGTGAACACTGAAGCTTTCTTT. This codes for CSGFSTGTVNTEAFF.

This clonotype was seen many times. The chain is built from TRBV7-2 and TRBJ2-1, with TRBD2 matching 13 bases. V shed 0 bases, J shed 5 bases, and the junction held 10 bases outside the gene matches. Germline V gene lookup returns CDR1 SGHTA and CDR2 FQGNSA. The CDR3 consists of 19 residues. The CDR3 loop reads CASSLAGLAGTIAHNEQFF. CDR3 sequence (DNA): TGTGCCAGCAGCTTAGCGGGACTAGCGGGAACGATAGCCCACAATGAGCAGTTCTTC.

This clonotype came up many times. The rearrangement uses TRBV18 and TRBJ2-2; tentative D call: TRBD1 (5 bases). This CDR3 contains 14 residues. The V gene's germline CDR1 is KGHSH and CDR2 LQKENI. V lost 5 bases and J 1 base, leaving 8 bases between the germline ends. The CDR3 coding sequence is TGTGCCAGCTCAATGGGGCAGAACACCGGGGAGCTGTTTTTT. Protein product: CASSMGQNTGELFF.

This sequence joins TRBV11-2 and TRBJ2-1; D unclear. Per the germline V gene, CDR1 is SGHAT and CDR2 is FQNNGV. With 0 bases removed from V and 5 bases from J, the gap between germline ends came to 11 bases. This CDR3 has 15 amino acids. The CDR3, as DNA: TGTGCCAGCAGCTTAGATTGGTTGGAGAACAATGAGCAGTTCTTC. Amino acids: CASSLDWLENNEQFF.

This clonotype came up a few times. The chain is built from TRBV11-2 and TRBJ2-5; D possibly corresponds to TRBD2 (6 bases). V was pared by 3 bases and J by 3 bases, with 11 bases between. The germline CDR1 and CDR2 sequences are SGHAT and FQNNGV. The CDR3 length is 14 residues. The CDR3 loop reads CASSFAGNKETQYF. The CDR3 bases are TGTGCCAGCAGCTTCGCGGGAAACAAAGAGACCCAGTACTTC.

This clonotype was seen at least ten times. Written as DNA, the CDR3 is TGTGCCAGCAGCCCAACTAGCGGGAGAACCGGGGAGCTGTTTTTT. Translating gives CASSPTSGRTGELFF. V gene TRBV7-2 combines with J gene TRBJ2-2; 11 bases align to TRBD2. V lost 5 bases to trimming and J lost 5 bases; unmatched junction nucleotides: 4. The CDR3 runs 15 residues. CDR1 is SGHTA and CDR2 is FQGNSA in the germline V gene.

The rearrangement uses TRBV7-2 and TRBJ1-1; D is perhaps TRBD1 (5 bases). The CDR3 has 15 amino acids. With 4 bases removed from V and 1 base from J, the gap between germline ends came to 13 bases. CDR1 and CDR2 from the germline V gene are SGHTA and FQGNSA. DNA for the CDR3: TGTGCCAGCAGCTGGAAAGGGGATGGGAACACTGAAGCTTTCTTT. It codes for CASSWKGDGNTEAFF.

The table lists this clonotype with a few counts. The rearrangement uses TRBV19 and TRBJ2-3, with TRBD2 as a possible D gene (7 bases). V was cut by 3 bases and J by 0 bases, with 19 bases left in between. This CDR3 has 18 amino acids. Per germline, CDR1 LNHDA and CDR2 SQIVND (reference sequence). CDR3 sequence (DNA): TGTGCCAGTAGTATCGTGGGGTTTGGGGGGGCCAGCACAGATACGCAGTATTTT. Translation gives CASSIVGFGGASTDTQYF. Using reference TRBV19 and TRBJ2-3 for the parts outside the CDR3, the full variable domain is DGGITQSPKYLFRKEGQNVTLSCEQNLNHDAMYWYRQDPGQGLRLIYYSQIVNDFQKGDIAEGYSVSREKKESFPLTVTSAQKNPTAFYLCASSIVGFGGASTDTQYFGPGTRLTVL.

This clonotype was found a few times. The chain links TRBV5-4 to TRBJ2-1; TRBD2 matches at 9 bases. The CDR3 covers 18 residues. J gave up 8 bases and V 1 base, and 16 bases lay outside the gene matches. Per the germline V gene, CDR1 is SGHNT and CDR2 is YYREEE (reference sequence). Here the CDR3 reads CASSLSKGTSLEEDEQFF. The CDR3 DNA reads TGTGCCAGCAGCTTGAGTAAGGGGACTAGCTTAGAGGAGGATGAGCAGTTCTTC.

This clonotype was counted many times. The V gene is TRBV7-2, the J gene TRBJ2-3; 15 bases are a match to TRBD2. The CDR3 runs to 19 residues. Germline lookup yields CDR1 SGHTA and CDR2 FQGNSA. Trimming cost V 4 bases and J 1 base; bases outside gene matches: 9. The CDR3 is CASSSRTGLAGGRTDTQYF. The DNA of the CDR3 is TGTGCCAGCAGCTCACGAACGGGACTAGCGGGGGGCCGCACAGATACGCAGTATTTT.

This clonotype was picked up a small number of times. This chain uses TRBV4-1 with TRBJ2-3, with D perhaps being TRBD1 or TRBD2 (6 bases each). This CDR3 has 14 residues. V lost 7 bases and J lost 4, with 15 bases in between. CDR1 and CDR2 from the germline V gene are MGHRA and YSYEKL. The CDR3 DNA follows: TGCGCCAGCAACCCTTTGGGGGGCGCAGATACGCAGTATTTT. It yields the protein CASNPLGGADTQYF.

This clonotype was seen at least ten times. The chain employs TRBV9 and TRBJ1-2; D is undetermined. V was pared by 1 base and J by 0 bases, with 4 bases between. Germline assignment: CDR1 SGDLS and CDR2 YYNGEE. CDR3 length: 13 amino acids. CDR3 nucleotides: TGTGCCAGCAGCGTAATCCCTAACTATGGCTACACCTTC. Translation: CASSVIPNYGYTF.

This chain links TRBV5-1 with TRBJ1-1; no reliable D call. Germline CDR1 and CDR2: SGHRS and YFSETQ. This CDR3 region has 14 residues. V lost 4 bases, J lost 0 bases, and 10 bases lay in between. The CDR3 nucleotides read TGCGCCAGCAGCGTTTTAACACTGAACACTGAAGCTTTCTTT. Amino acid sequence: CASSVLTLNTEAFF.